This entry is about one T cell receptor beta chain. This sample stems from a study of Ad26.COV2.S vaccination and SARS-CoV-2 variants. Generated by immunoSEQ multiplex PCR, the TCRdb table keeps only in-frame clones and is missing some. The table lists approximately 300,000 clones, roughly 84% of them singletons, with around 2% in the top ten. Treatment meaning: about 20 received Ad26.COV2.S at low or high dose, single or two shots; about 5 received placebo; per-sample allocation not given. Samples analyzed were those drawn on day 63 after the first vaccine or placebo injection. The CDR3 runs to 15 residues. V dropped 3 bases and J dropped 0 bases, with 9 bases sitting between them. Germline CDR1 SGDLS, CDR2 YYNGEE.

Source: peripheral blood, taken in a trial of Ad26.COV2.S vaccine versus placebo. The chain recombines TRBV9 with TRBJ1-4, with D hard to call. This TCR was sampled from a person aged 18 to 65 who received the Ad26.COV2.S COVID-19 vaccine or a placebo. The CDR3 nucleotides read TGTGCCAGCAGCGGACAAGCTACAACTAATGAAAAACTGTTTTTT. Translated: CASSGQATTNEKLFF.